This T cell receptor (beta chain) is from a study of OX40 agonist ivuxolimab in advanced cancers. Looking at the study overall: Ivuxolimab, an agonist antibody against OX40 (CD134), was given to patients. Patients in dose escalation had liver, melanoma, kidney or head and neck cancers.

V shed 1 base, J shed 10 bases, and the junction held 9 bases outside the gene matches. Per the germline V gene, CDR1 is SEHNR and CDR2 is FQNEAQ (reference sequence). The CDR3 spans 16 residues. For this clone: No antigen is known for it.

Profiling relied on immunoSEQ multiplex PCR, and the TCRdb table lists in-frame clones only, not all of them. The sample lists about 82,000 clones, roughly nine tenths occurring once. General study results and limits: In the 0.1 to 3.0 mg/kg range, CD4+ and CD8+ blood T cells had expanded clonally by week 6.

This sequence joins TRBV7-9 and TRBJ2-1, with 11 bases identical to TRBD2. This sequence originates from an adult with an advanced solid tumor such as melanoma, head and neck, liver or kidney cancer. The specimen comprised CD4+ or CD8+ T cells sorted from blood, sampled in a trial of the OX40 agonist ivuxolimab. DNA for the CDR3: TGTGCCAGCAGCTTAGGGGTTGCACTAGCGGGAGAGGAGCAGTTCTTC. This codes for CASSLGVALAGEEQFF.